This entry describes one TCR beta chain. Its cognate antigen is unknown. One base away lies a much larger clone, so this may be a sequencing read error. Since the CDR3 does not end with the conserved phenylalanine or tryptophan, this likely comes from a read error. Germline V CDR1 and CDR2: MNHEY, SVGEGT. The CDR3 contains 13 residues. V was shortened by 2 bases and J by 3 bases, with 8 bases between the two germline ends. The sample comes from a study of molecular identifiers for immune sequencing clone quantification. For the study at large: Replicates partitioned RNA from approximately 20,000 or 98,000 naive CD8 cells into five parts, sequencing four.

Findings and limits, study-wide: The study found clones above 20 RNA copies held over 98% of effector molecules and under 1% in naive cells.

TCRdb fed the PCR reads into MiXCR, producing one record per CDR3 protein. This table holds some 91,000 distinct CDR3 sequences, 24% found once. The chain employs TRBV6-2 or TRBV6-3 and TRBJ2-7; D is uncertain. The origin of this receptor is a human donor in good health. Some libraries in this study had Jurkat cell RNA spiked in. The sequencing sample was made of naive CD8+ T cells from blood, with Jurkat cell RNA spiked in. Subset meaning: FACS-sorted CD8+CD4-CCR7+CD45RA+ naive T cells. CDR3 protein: CASSYGQYYEQYL. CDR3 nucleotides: TGTGCCAGCAGTTACGGCCAGTACTACGAGCAGTACCTC.